These 25 T cell receptor beta chains were sequenced from one sample in a study of OX40 agonist ivuxolimab in advanced cancers. Library creation used the immunoSEQ multiplex PCR assay. The clones in this table, taken by TCRdb from immuneACCESS, are in-frame only. Not every clone is retained; where verified, under half of the shortfall comes from an unresolved V gene, and the cause of the rest is unknown. This sample gives 45,000 to 65,000 clones in total; about nine tenths of them show up just once. Of the sample, 5.5% to 8% falls within the top ten clones. The sample in question was CD4+ or CD8+ T cells sorted from blood, obtained in a trial of the OX40 agonist ivuxolimab. The receptors here all came from an adult with an advanced solid tumor such as melanoma, head and neck, liver or kidney cancer.

V and J are TRBV2 and TRBJ2-5; the D is unclear. The V end was cut by 6 bases, the J end by 4 bases, with 6 bases between. Germline-derived CDR1 and CDR2 are SNHLY and FYNNEI. This CDR3 spans 11 amino acids. CDR3 nucleotides: TGTGCCAGCAGCAAGGGAGAGACCCAGTACTTC. Translating it yields CASSKGETQYF.

V is TRBV29-1 and J is TRBJ1-2; maybe TRBD1 (5 bases). V lost 5 bases and J 6 bases, leaving 10 bases between the germline ends. Germline V gene lookup returns CDR1 SQVTM and CDR2 ANQGSEA. This CDR3 has 11 residues. CDR3 coding DNA: TGCAGCGTTTCGGGGGTGGATGGCTACACCTTC. This translates into CSVSGVDGYTF.

V gene TRBV19 combines with J gene TRBJ2-1; 8 positions agree with TRBD1. Trimming at V came to 6 bases and at J to 5 bases, leaving 9 bases not matched to a gene. Germline values: CDR1 LNHDA, CDR2 SQIVND (reference sequence). The CDR3 contains 15 residues. The CDR3 loop is CASRDGQGPDNEQFF. In nucleotides, the CDR3 is TGTGCCAGTAGGGACGGACAGGGCCCAGACAATGAGCAGTTCTTC. The whole variable domain, filled in from reference TRBV19 and TRBJ2-1, reads DGGITQSPKYLFRKEGQNVTLSCEQNLNHDAMYWYRQDPGQGLRLIYYSQIVNDFQKGDIAEGYSVSREKKESFPLTVTSAQKNPTAFYLCASRDGQGPDNEQFFGPGTRLTVL.

The chain links TRBV19 to TRBJ2-7, with 7 bases lining up with TRBD1. V shed 3 bases and J 1 base; nucleotides not matched to a gene: 6. The CDR3 runs 15 residues. CDR1 is LNHDA, CDR2 SQIVND, per germline (reference sequence). The CDR3 bases are TGTGCCAGTAGTATCGAGGGGGCTAGTTCCTACGAGCAGTACTTC. It encodes CASSIEGASSYEQYF.

V and J are TRBV7-9 and TRBJ2-2; D uncertain. The CDR3 contains 13 residues. From germline, CDR1 is SEHNR and CDR2 FQNEAQ (reference sequence). V shed 6 bases and J shed 1 base, with 6 bases lying between them. DNA of the CDR3: TGTGCCAGCAGGGGTAGGAACACCGGGGAGCTGTTTTTT. Protein: CASRGRNTGELFF.

V and J are TRBV5-4 and TRBJ1-4; possibly TRBD1 for D (5 bases). Looked up from germline, CDR1 is SGHNT and CDR2 is YYREEE (reference sequence). V gave up 6 bases and J gave up 8 bases, with 14 bases separating them. This CDR3 has 13 amino acids. The CDR3 spells CASTLNKGEKLFF. CDR3 bases: TGTGCCAGCACCCTGAACAAGGGGGAAAAACTGTTTTTT.

Here the CDR3 reads CASSLVAGDEQFF. The DNA of the CDR3 is TGTGCCAGCAGCTTAGTAGCGGGCGATGAGCAGTTCTTC. The chain recombines TRBV7-6 with TRBJ2-1, with TRBD2 identical over 7 bases. Unmatched junction bases numbered 2, after V lost 1 base and J lost 8 bases. The CDR3 has 13 residues. Germline values: CDR1 SGHVS, CDR2 FNYEAQ.

V gene TRBV11-2 combines with J gene TRBJ1-2; 7 bases fit TRBD1. CDR1 and CDR2 (germline): SGHAT, FQNNGV. V was clipped by 5 bases and J by 4 bases; unmatched bases: 4. This CDR3 region has 13 residues. The CDR3 reads CASSGGGRYGYTF. The CDR3 region has the DNA TGTGCCAGCAGCGGAGGGGGCCGCTATGGCTACACCTTC.

The chain carries TRBV28 and TRBJ1-6; a weak D match, TRBD1 (5 bases). The CDR3 is 17 residues long. Germline V gene data show CDR1 as MDHEN and CDR2 as SYDVKM. The V end was cut by 2 bases, the J end by 6 bases, with 17 bases between. The CDR3, as DNA: TGTGCCAGCAGTTTAGACACAGGAGGGTATGGTAATTCACCCCTCCACTTT. Amino acid sequence: CASSLDTGGYGNSPLHF.

The CDR3 region has the DNA TGTGCCAGCTCACCCGTCCAGGGGGATCAGCCCCAGCATTTT. Protein: CASSPVQGDQPQHF. The rearrangement links TRBV18 to TRBJ1-5, with 7 bases that match TRBD1. J lost 5 bases, V lost 3 bases, and 4 bases had no gene match. Germline CDR1 reads KGHSH; CDR2 reads LQKENI. This CDR3 is built from 14 residues.

The chain is built from TRBV18 and TRBJ1-3; 8 bases are a match to TRBD1. V dropped 3 bases and J dropped 2; count of bases not matched to a gene: 12. Germline V lookup: CDR1 KGHSH, CDR2 LQKENI. This CDR3 is 18 amino acids long. CDR3 sequence: CASSPGDRTLLPGNTIYF. The DNA of the CDR3 is TGTGCCAGCTCACCCGGGGACAGGACCTTATTACCTGGAAACACCATATATTTT.

V and J are TRBV25-1 and TRBJ2-5; D is possibly TRBD2 (6 bases). This CDR3 contains 13 residues. Germline V gene sequence: CDR1 MGHDK, CDR2 SYGVNS. Trimming removed 7 bases at V and 4 bases at J, with 13 bases between. The CDR3 loop is CASTGRGLETQYF. The DNA for the CDR3 is TGTGCCAGCACCGGGAGAGGATTAGAGACCCAGTACTTC. Full variable domain (remainder filled in from reference TRBV25-1 and TRBJ2-5): EADIYQTPRYLVIGTGKKITLECSQTMGHDKMYWYQQDPGMELHLIHYSYGVNSTEKGDLSSESTVSRIRTEHFPLTLESARPSHTSQYLCASTGRGLETQYFGPGTRLLVL.

The chain combines TRBV6-1 with TRBJ1-5, with no clear D. V lost 3 bases and J 9 bases, leaving 18 bases between the germline ends. Germline V gene sequence: CDR1 MNHNS, CDR2 SASEGT. The CDR3 runs 15 residues. DNA for the CDR3: TGTGCCAGCAGTGATACTGACCGTGCGTCCCGGCCCCAGCATTTT. Residues: CASSDTDRASRPQHF.

CDR3 in amino acids: CASSWDRRDSPLHF. For the CDR3, the DNA is TGCGCCAGCAGTTGGGACAGGCGGGATTCACCCCTCCACTTT. The rearrangement uses TRBV5-1 and TRBJ1-6; 8 nucleotides align to TRBD1. This CDR3 has 14 amino acids. J was trimmed by 8 bases and V by 5 bases; bases with no gene match: 6. The germline V gene has CDR1 SGHRS and CDR2 YFSETQ. The variable domain in full, with the rest retrieved from reference TRBV5-1 and TRBJ1-6, is KAGVTQTPRYLIKTRGQQVTLSCSPISGHRSVSWYQQTPGQGLQFLFEYFSETQRNKGNFPGRFSGRQFSNSRSEMNVSTLELGDSALYLCASSWDRRDSPLHFGNGTRLTVT.

The gene calls are TRBV25-1 and TRBJ1-1, with 7 bases fitting TRBD1. Looked up from germline, CDR1 is MGHDK and CDR2 is SYGVNS. This CDR3 contains 16 residues. J gave up 0 bases and V 8 bases, and 12 bases lay outside the gene matches. This chain's CDR3 is CASSKSGGVLNTEAFF. The CDR3 DNA follows: TGTGCCAGCTCGAAATCAGGGGGGGTATTGAACACTGAAGCTTTCTTT. The entire variable domain, with the rest obtained from reference TRBV25-1 and TRBJ1-1, is as follows: EADIYQTPRYLVIGTGKKITLECSQTMGHDKMYWYQQDPGMELHLIHYSYGVNSTEKGDLSSESTVSRIRTEHFPLTLESARPSHTSQYLCASSKSGGVLNTEAFFGQGTRLTVV.

This clone showed up just once. The same CDR3 is also encoded by other DNA sequences in this sample. V and J are TRBV28 and TRBJ2-4, with D tentatively TRBD2 (6 bases). Germline CDR1 reads MDHEN; CDR2 reads SYDVKM. The CDR3 consists of 15 residues. Trimming left V 5 bases short and J 13 bases short, with 24 bases between. The chain's CDR3 is CASSHQRLAGREQYF. In nucleotides, the CDR3 is TGTGCCAGCAGTCACCAGAGGCTGGCGGGACGGGAACAGTACTTC.

V gene TRBV9 combines with J gene TRBJ2-3; TRBD2 matches at 8 bases. This CDR3 is built from 15 residues. The germline gives CDR1 SGDLS, CDR2 YYNGEE. The junction had 7 bases not matched to a gene; V was cut back by 5 bases and J by 2 bases. The CDR3 sequence: CASRKEREFTDTQYF. Written as DNA, the CDR3 is TGTGCCAGCAGGAAAGAGCGGGAGTTCACAGATACGCAGTATTTT.

The chain has TRBV28 and TRBJ1-5; D unresolved. V was cut by 3 bases and J by 6 bases, with 12 bases left in between. This CDR3 is 14 amino acids long. Germline CDR1 MDHEN, CDR2 SYDVKM. The CDR3 protein is CASSLRRLGQPQHF. CDR3 DNA: TGTGCCAGCAGTTTGCGTCGGCTCGGTCAGCCCCAGCATTTT.

This chain links TRBV10-3 with TRBJ2-1; 9 bases match TRBD1. The germline V gene encodes CDR1 ENHRY and CDR2 SYGVKD. The J segment lost 5 bases and the V segment lost 6 bases, leaving 8 bases of the junction unmatched. CDR3 length: 15 amino acids. The CDR3 sequence: CAIRKRTGDNNEQFF. The CDR3 bases are TGTGCCATCAGAAAAAGGACAGGGGATAACAATGAGCAGTTCTTC.

The rearrangement uses TRBV5-1 and TRBJ2-7; 8 bases fit TRBD2. After removal of 2 bases from V and 2 bases from J, the junction contained 3 bases not matched to a gene. From germline, CDR1 is SGHRS and CDR2 YFSETQ. The length of the CDR3 is 14 residues. CDR3 residues: CASSFSGETYEQYF. CDR3 coding DNA: TGCGCCAGCAGCTTTAGCGGGGAGACCTACGAGCAGTACTTC.

The chain employs TRBV2 and TRBJ2-2, with 8 bases aligning to TRBD1. This CDR3 has 18 amino acids. Trimming took 2 bases from V and 5 from J; bases not matched to a gene: 13. The germline CDR1 and CDR2 sequences are SNHLY and FYNNEI. The CDR3 bases are TGTGCCAGCAGTGAAACGCGTCGGTGGACAGGGAGTACCGGGGAGCTGTTTTTT. It translates to CASSETRRWTGSTGELFF.

The chain links TRBV19 to TRBJ1-2; TRBD1 matches 8 bases. The CDR3 is 15 residues long. J gave up 3 bases and V 7 bases, and 10 bases lay outside the gene matches. Germline V gene data show CDR1 as LNHDA and CDR2 as SQIVND (reference sequence). The CDR3 is CASNLPQGADYGYTF. CDR3 nucleotide sequence: TGTGCCAGTAACCTACCCCAGGGGGCCGACTATGGCTACACCTTC.

The chain is built from TRBV27 and TRBJ1-2; maybe TRBD1 (5 bases). The CDR3 length is 12 residues. Germline CDR1 reads MNHEY; CDR2 reads SMNVEV (reference sequence). Between the trimmed V and J ends, which lost 6 bases and 5 bases, there was a span of 10 bases. The CDR3 loop is CASRGQGYGYTF. The CDR3, as DNA: TGTGCCAGCAGGGGGCAAGGGTATGGCTACACCTTC.

This chain links TRBV7-6 with TRBJ2-5; TRBD2 matches 13 bases. V was pared by 5 bases and J by 4 bases, with 7 bases of the junction left unmatched. CDR3 length: 16 amino acids. Germline V gene lookup returns CDR1 SGHVS and CDR2 FNYEAQ. CDR3 sequence: CASSIGTSGIGETQYF. DNA of the CDR3: TGTGCCAGCAGCATCGGGACTAGCGGGATAGGAGAGACCCAGTACTTC. The full variable domain, with the rest looked up from reference TRBV7-6 and TRBJ2-5, is GAGVSQSPRYKVTKRGQDVALRCDPISGHVSLYWYRQALGQGPEFLTYFNYEAQQDKSGLPNDRFSAERPEGSISTLTIQRTEQRDSAMYRCASSIGTSGIGETQYFGPGTRLLVL.

The J gene is TRBJ2-3, the V gene TRBV18; maybe TRBD2 (5 bases). CDR1 is KGHSH and CDR2 is LQKENI in the germline V gene. The CDR3 is 16 amino acids. V gave up 2 bases and J gave up 5 bases, with 17 bases separating them. The CDR3 DNA sequence: TGTGCCAGCTCACCAAAGAGCGGACCCGCGGTAGATACGCAGTATTTT. Its protein is CASSPKSGPAVDTQYF.